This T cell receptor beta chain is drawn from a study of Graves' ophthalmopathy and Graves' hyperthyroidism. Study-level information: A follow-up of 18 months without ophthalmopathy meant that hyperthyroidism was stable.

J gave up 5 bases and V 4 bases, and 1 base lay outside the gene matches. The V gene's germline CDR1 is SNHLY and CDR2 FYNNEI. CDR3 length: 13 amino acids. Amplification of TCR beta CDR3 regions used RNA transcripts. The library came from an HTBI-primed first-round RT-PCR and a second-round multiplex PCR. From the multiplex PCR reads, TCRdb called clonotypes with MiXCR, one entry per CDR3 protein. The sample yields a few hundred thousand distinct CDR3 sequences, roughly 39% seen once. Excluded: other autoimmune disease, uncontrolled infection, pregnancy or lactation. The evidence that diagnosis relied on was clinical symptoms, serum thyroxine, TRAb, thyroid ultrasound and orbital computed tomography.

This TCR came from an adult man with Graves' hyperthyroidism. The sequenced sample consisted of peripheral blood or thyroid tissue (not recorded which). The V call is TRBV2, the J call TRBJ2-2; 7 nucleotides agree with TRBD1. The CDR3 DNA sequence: TGTGCCAGCAGTGCGGACAGGACCGGGGAGCTGTTTTTT. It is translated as CASSADRTGELFF.